This T cell receptor beta chain was documented in a study of human T cells and chemical hapten exposure. Time point defined: pre-sensitization, week 0. The sample's treatment: therapeutic diphenylcyclopropenone sensitization with weekly scalp DPC. CDR3 length equals 19 residues. The germline V gene has CDR1 SGHVS and CDR2 FNYEAQ. Trimming pared 4 bases from V and 0 bases from J, leaving 23 bases between. TCRdb independently ran MiXCR on the RACE reads; one entry per CDR3 protein. The top ten clones hold 4.5% to 7% of a sample with tens of thousands of distinct CDR3 sequences, 9.5% to 15% of them seen once. The sample holds a few counts of this clonotype.

V is TRBV7-6 and J is TRBJ2-3, with a tentative D call TRBD2 (7 bases). This sequence originates from a woman between 25 and 40 years old with alopecia areata. Some clones in this sample may be carry-over from other donors' samples. Sequencing used whole blood, obtained in connection with sensitization to the hapten diphenylcyclopropenone (DPC). CDR3 residues: CASSWGRLADPPSTDTQYF. The CDR3 bases are TGTGCCAGCAGCTGGGGGCGGCTAGCGGATCCACCTAGCACAGATACGCAGTATTTT.